This TCR beta chain comes out of a study of shared T cell receptors in the human thymus (dated by TCRdb to 2020 to 2022). Concerning the study at large: The study examined how self-reactive, shared T-cell receptor alpha chains are generated in the human thymus.

To prepare the library, the immunoSEQ multiplex PCR assay was applied. The source is immuneACCESS, and TCRdb retained only in-frame sequences with V and J called. Part of the clones is not carried over; for the studies checked, unresolved V genes explain less than half of this, and the remainder is unexplained. The sample profile shows about 380,000 clones; 95% of them were found once. The ten biggest clones cover approximately 0.02% of the sample. Measured from the cysteine to the phenylalanine, the CDR3 is 15 residues long. Kept here is only the CDR3 DNA, which spans 45 bases and is read in frame from base 1. The germline V gene (reference sequence) yields SGHAT for CDR1 and FQDESV for CDR2. V is trimmed back by 5 bases and J by 4 bases, and the junction contains 9 bases that no gene match accounts for. About this clone itself: No cognate antigen has been identified for it. Base qualities are not provided; no much larger clone lies one nucleotide away.

The rearranged segments are TRBV11-1 and TRBJ1-2; TRBD1 fits 8 bases in the junction. The clonotype originates from a human donor. Material: thymocytes. This receptor carries the CDR3 CASSQTGVVGYGYTF. The DNA sequence reads TGTGCCAGCAGCCAGACAGGGGTGGTGGGCTATGGCTACACCTTC.